A single sample is the source of the 29 T cell receptor beta chains below, sequenced in a study of T cells in Graves' hyperthyroidism and ophthalmopathy. TCR beta CDR3 sequences were amplified from RNA transcripts. When the TCR CDR3 underwent first-round RT-PCR, the HTBI primer set was used. TCRdb re-derived calls from the multiplex PCR reads in MiXCR, one entry per CDR3 protein. Of under 250,000 distinct CDR3 sequences in the sample, about 25% were seen once. Sequences were obtained from blood. These receptors all come from a woman aged 40 to 49 with Graves' ophthalmopathy.

This chain links TRBV6-5 with TRBJ2-5; D uncertain. V shed 2 bases and J shed 5 bases, with 15 bases lying between them. The germline V gene encodes CDR1 MNHEY and CDR2 SVGAGI. This CDR3 contains 15 residues. DNA for the CDR3: TGTGCCAGCAGTTACGGCCCAGCGATTAGGGAGACCCAGTACTTC. Protein sequence: CASSYGPAIRETQYF.

This chain joins TRBV6-1 and TRBJ2-2, with TRBD2 as a possible D gene (7 bases). Germline loops: CDR1 MNHNS, CDR2 SASEGT. The CDR3 length is 15 residues. V dropped 7 bases and J dropped 7 bases, with 19 bases sitting between them. Here the CDR3 DNA reads TGTGCCAGCACGGGGGGCGGGAGTGGGGTCGGGGAGCTGTTTTTT. It codes for CASTGGGSGVGELFF.

In this sample, this clonotype turned up many times. The V and J genes are TRBV24-1 and TRBJ2-2, with TRBD1 matching over 10 bases. V dropped 4 bases and J dropped 1; count of bases not matched to a gene: 2. The CDR3 has 16 amino acids. Germline V gene data show CDR1 as KGHDR and CDR2 as SFDVKD. CDR3 loop: CATSERTGGNTGELFF. The CDR3 bases are TGTGCCACCAGTGAAAGGACAGGGGGGAACACCGGGGAGCTGTTTTTT.

V and J are TRBV19 and TRBJ2-5; possibly TRBD2 for D (6 bases). Germline V gives CDR1 LNHDA, CDR2 SQIVND (reference sequence). With 5 bases removed from V and 4 bases from J, the gap between germline ends came to 17 bases. The CDR3 is made up of 15 amino acids. The CDR3: CASSPRGRRGETQYF. CDR3 nucleotide sequence: TGTGCCAGTAGTCCGCGGGGACGTAGGGGAGAGACCCAGTACTTC.

The chain combines TRBV6-2 or TRBV6-3 with TRBJ1-1, with 10 nucleotides matching TRBD1. The CDR3 runs 16 residues. Germline V gives CDR1 MNHEY, CDR2 SVGEGT. The J segment lost 6 bases and the V segment lost 2 bases, leaving 9 bases of the junction unmatched. CDR3: CASSYAPGQGPPEAFF. The CDR3 DNA reads as TGTGCCAGCAGTTACGCACCGGGACAGGGGCCTCCTGAAGCTTTCTTT.

This clonotype occurred many times. The chain uses TRBV12-3 or TRBV12-4 and TRBJ1-2; TRBD1 aligns across 7 bases. The CDR3 is 16 amino acids. Trimming at V came to 6 bases and at J to 4 bases, leaving 14 bases not matched to a gene. The CDR3 DNA reads as TGTGCCAGCAGGGCGGGGGACAGCCCTCTCTTCTATGGCTACACCTTC. This codes for CASRAGDSPLFYGYTF.

There are many counts of this clonotype. This chain links TRBV6-1 with TRBJ2-2; 11 bases line up with TRBD2. The ends lost 7 bases at V and 7 bases at J; junction bases unmatched: 14. Germline CDR1 MNHNS, CDR2 SASEGT. This CDR3 has 17 residues. This CDR3 is CASKSRVGLAGGGELFF. The CDR3, as DNA: TGTGCCAGCAAGAGTCGGGTTGGCCTAGCGGGAGGCGGGGAGCTGTTTTTT.

This clonotype occurred many times. The chain couples TRBV28 to TRBJ2-7; 9 nucleotides match TRBD1. Germline CDR1 and CDR2: MDHEN and SYDVKM. Trimming at V came to 7 bases and at J to 3 bases, leaving 7 bases not matched to a gene. The CDR3 consists of 14 residues. The CDR3 region has the DNA TGTGCCAGCACCCTGCACAGGGGGCTCTACGAGCAGTACTTC. This codes for CASTLHRGLYEQYF.

This clonotype was seen repeatedly, ten times or more. This chain links TRBV28 with TRBJ1-5; D is possibly TRBD1 (6 bases). CDR1 is MDHEN, CDR2 SYDVKM, per germline. Trimming cost V 4 bases and J 7 bases, with 20 bases left between them. CDR3 length equals 16 residues. For the CDR3, the DNA is TGTGCCAGCAGTTCGGGGATGGGGGCTTGGGGACAGCCCCAGCATTTT. Amino acid sequence: CASSSGMGAWGQPQHF. The entire variable domain, with the rest obtained from reference TRBV28 and TRBJ1-5, is as follows: DVKVTQSSRYLVKRTGEKVFLECVQDMDHENMFWYRQDPGLGLRLIYFSYDVKMKEKGDIPEGYSVSREKKERFSLILESASTNQTSMYLCASSSGMGAWGQPQHFGDGTRLSIL.

This clonotype was counted a few times. The chain recombines TRBV7-2 with TRBJ2-2; no reliable D call. The germline CDR1 and CDR2 sequences are SGHTA and FQGNSA. V lost 0 bases to trimming and J lost 4 bases, with 12 bases between them. The CDR3 is made up of 16 amino acids. Written as DNA, the CDR3 is TGTGCCAGCAGCTTAGCGAGCTCCCACACCACCGGGGAGCTGTTTTTT. It yields the protein CASSLASSHTTGELFF.

This clonotype was detected ten times or more. The chain combines TRBV9 with TRBJ2-7; D could derive from TRBD1 or TRBD2 (5 bases each). The germline V and J ends were trimmed by 3 bases and 5 bases, with 18 bases remaining between them. This CDR3 has 15 residues. The germline V gene encodes CDR1 SGDLS and CDR2 YYNGEE. The CDR3 sequence: CASSAGGGSWNEQYF. Here the CDR3 DNA reads TGTGCCAGCAGCGCTGGGGGTGGTTCTTGGAACGAGCAGTACTTC.

The chain uses TRBV20-1 and TRBJ1-6; 8 bases are a match to TRBD1. The CDR3 length is 14 residues. From germline, CDR1 is DFQATT and CDR2 SNEGSKA (reference sequence). CDR3 region: CGVRTGGRESPLHF. CDR3 DNA: TGCGGGGTAAGAACAGGGGGTAGAGAATCACCCCTCCACTTT.

V gene TRBV15 combines with J gene TRBJ2-4; D not resolved. The CDR3 runs to 13 residues. Germline V gives CDR1 LNHNV, CDR2 YYDKDF (reference sequence). Trimming pared 4 bases from V and 8 bases from J, leaving 12 bases between. The CDR3 protein is CATSIPDRDIQYF. The CDR3 nucleotides read TGTGCCACCAGCATACCCGACCGGGACATTCAGTACTTC.

Many counts were recorded for this clonotype. J is TRBJ2-7 and V is TRBV28, with TRBD2 matching over 14 bases. This CDR3 spans 17 amino acids. The V segment lost 5 bases and the J segment 5 bases; nucleotides outside the gene matches: 11. The germline V gene has CDR1 MDHEN and CDR2 SYDVKM. CDR3 in amino acids: CASSPTGTSGSFNEQYF. The CDR3 DNA is TGTGCCAGCAGTCCAACCGGGACTAGCGGGAGTTTTAACGAGCAGTACTTC. The full variable domain, its missing parts supplied by reference TRBV28 and TRBJ2-7, is DVKVTQSSRYLVKRTGEKVFLECVQDMDHENMFWYRQDPGLGLRLIYFSYDVKMKEKGDIPEGYSVSREKKERFSLILESASTNQTSMYLCASSPTGTSGSFNEQYFGPGTRLTVT.

This clonotype was counted many times. The chain is built from TRBV12-3 or TRBV12-4 and TRBJ1-5, with D possibly TRBD1 on 6 matching bases. V lost 0 bases, J lost 3 bases, and 12 bases lay in between. The CDR3 contains 16 residues. CDR3 amino acids: CASSLARGQINQPQHF. The CDR3 region has the DNA TGTGCCAGCAGTTTAGCCCGTGGACAGATCAATCAGCCCCAGCATTTT.

This clonotype has ten or more counts. V and J are TRBV28 and TRBJ2-5, with 11 bases fitting TRBD2. The ends lost 6 bases at V and 4 bases at J; junction bases unmatched: 4. The CDR3 loop spans 14 amino acids. CDR1 is MDHEN, CDR2 SYDVKM, per germline. In DNA form, the CDR3 reads TGTGCCAGCAGGTTAGCGGGAGGGCCAGAGACCCAGTACTTC. Protein sequence: CASRLAGGPETQYF.

This clonotype came up many times. V usage is TRBV28 and J usage is TRBJ2-7; TRBD1 matches at 7 bases. The CDR3 runs 12 residues. V dropped 9 bases and J dropped 2; count of bases not matched to a gene: 4. The V gene's germline CDR1 is MDHEN and CDR2 SYDVKM. The CDR3 loop is CASRDSTYEQYF. DNA of the CDR3: TGTGCCAGTAGGGACAGCACCTACGAGCAGTACTTC.

The sample holds many counts of this clonotype. The chain couples TRBV7-6 to TRBJ2-5; 14 bases line up with TRBD2. The CDR3 has 16 amino acids. V lost 7 bases and J lost 4; bases outside the gene matches: 8. Germline V gene lookup returns CDR1 SGHVS and CDR2 FNYEAQ. The CDR3 nucleotides read TGTGCCAGCATTGAGGGACTAGCGGGAGCCCGAGAGACCCAGTACTTC. Its protein product is CASIEGLAGARETQYF.

This clonotype was picked up a small number of times. The rearrangement joins TRBV7-2 to TRBJ2-2; a weak D match, TRBD2 (6 bases). In germline, CDR1 is SGHTA, CDR2 FQGNSA. Trimming shortened V by 6 bases and J by 4 bases, and 15 bases separated the two germline ends. The CDR3 sequence is 15 residues long. CDR3 region: CASSFIAAFTGELFF. The CDR3 DNA is TGTGCCAGCAGTTTTATAGCGGCATTCACCGGGGAGCTGTTTTTT.

There are many counts of this clonotype. The chain employs TRBV6-2 or TRBV6-3 and TRBJ2-2, with D possibly TRBD2 on 6 matching bases. V was cut by 7 bases and J by 6 bases, with 15 bases left in between. The CDR3 consists of 14 residues. Germline V CDR1 and CDR2: MNHEY, SVGEGT. CDR3 sequence reads: CASKLDGGSGELFF. The DNA for the CDR3 is TGTGCCAGCAAACTGGACGGGGGATCCGGGGAGCTGTTTTTT.

The chain has TRBV10-3 and TRBJ2-2, with a weak D call TRBD1 (6 bases). Trimming took off 0 bases at V and 5 bases at J, with 7 bases between the two ends. CDR1 is ENHRY, CDR2 SYGVKD, per germline. The CDR3 runs to 14 residues. In nucleotides, the CDR3 is TGTGCCATCAGTGAGTCACAGGGAACCGGGGAGCTGTTTTTT. This gives the protein CAISESQGTGELFF.

The table lists this clonotype with many counts. The chain is built from TRBV10-2 and TRBJ2-5, with D possibly TRBD2 on 5 matching bases. Looked up from germline, CDR1 is WSHSY and CDR2 is SAAADI. This CDR3 has 12 amino acids. V lost 10 bases to trimming and J lost 4 bases, with 13 bases between them. The CDR3 loop reads CAIGVVGETQYF. The CDR3 DNA reads TGCGCCATCGGGGTGGTTGGAGAGACCCAGTACTTC.

This clonotype was counted at least ten times. The J gene is TRBJ1-1, the V gene TRBV29-1, with D uncertain. V lost 6 bases, J lost 1 base, and 6 bases lay in between. The CDR3 runs 11 residues. Germline V gene data show CDR1 as SQVTM and CDR2 as ANQGSEA. CDR3 protein: CSVVRNTEAFF. In DNA, the CDR3 is TGCAGCGTCGTTAGGAACACTGAAGCTTTCTTT.

The chain uses TRBV5-1 and TRBJ1-1; D remains unclear. The germline gives CDR1 SGHRS, CDR2 YFSETQ. This CDR3 has 13 residues. V lost 4 bases and J lost 2, with 9 bases in between. This chain's CDR3 is CASSQVYNTEAFF. The CDR3 DNA is TGCGCCAGCAGCCAAGTGTATAACACTGAAGCTTTCTTT.

This clonotype was found many times. The rearrangement joins TRBV12-3 or TRBV12-4 to TRBJ1-5; maybe TRBD1 (6 bases). CDR3 length: 15 amino acids. Trimming shortened V by 6 bases and J by 6 bases, and 18 bases separated the two germline ends. CDR3 protein: CASRTGGGAGQPQHF. The CDR3 coding sequence is TGTGCCAGCAGGACTGGCGGGGGGGCGGGTCAGCCCCAGCATTTT.

This rearrangement joins TRBV25-1 to TRBJ2-2; D remains ambiguous. Germline V lookup: CDR1 MGHDK, CDR2 SYGVNS. This CDR3 spans 14 amino acids. V was cut by 4 bases and J by 1 base, with 7 bases left in between. The CDR3 DNA follows: TGTGCCAGCAGTGCCTGGAAGAACACCGGGGAGCTGTTTTTT. It codes for CASSAWKNTGELFF.

In its sample, this clonotype was seen many times. The chain has TRBV7-8 and TRBJ2-5; D remains ambiguous. V was trimmed by 5 bases and J by 0 bases, leaving 10 bases between them. This CDR3 contains 14 residues. Germline loops: CDR1 SGHVS, CDR2 FQNEAQ. CDR3 DNA sequence: TGTGCCAGCAGCACCGGACGGCACCAAGAGACCCAGTACTTC. Protein: CASSTGRHQETQYF.

Comment on this clonotype: Just one base apart from a much larger clone, this may be a read error. The chain combines TRBV4-1 with TRBJ2-7; TRBD2 might be the D (5 bases). The V gene's germline CDR1 is MGHRA and CDR2 YSYEKL. The CDR3 sequence is 16 residues long. The CDR3 here is CAISQEFRGFTYEQYF. The CDR3 DNA is TGCGCCATCAGCCAAGAGTTCCGGGGATTTACCTACGAGCAGTACTTC.

As to this clonotype: A read error may be the cause here, since a much bigger clone is one base away. The CDR3 protein is CAIRPLAGGGTGELFF. CDR3 in DNA: TGTGCCATCAGGCCTCTAGCGGGGGGAGGCACCGGGGAGCTGTTTTTT. V usage is TRBV27 and J usage is TRBJ2-2; TRBD2 agrees at 11 bases. From germline, CDR1 is MNHEY and CDR2 SMNVEV (reference sequence). The CDR3 contains 16 residues. V was clipped by 10 bases and J by 4 bases; unmatched bases: 11.